This TCR beta chain emerged from a study of T cells in Graves' hyperthyroidism and ophthalmopathy. Diagnosis relied on clinical symptoms, serum thyroxine and TRAb, thyroid ultrasound and orbital computed tomography. Broader study findings: Also found in blood were most expanded thyroid clonotypes above 0.001. Researchers report that a 13 V-J model separated ophthalmopathy from stable hyperthyroidism.

Regions amplified from RNA transcripts were the TCR beta CDR3 regions. The HTBI primer set drove a first-round RT-PCR of the TCR CDR3. Each CDR3 protein is one row after TCRdb ran MiXCR on the multiplex PCR reads. The table includes 600,000 to 700,000 distinct CDR3 sequences, approximately 42% detected once. The V and J ends lost 4 bases and 2 bases respectively, with 12 bases between them. The CDR3 sequence is 15 residues long. The germline V gene has CDR1 MGHDK and CDR2 SYGVNS. There are many counts of this clonotype. Its specificity is unknown. Material: peripheral blood or thyroid tissue (not recorded which). The chain recombines TRBV25-1 with TRBJ1-5; tentative D call: TRBD1 (6 bases). This TCR was sampled from an adult man with Graves' disease, either hyperthyroidism or ophthalmopathy (not recorded which). The CDR3 spells CASSGWGAGNQPQHF. As DNA, the CDR3 is TGTGCCAGCAGTGGGTGGGGGGCCGGCAATCAGCCCCAGCATTTT.